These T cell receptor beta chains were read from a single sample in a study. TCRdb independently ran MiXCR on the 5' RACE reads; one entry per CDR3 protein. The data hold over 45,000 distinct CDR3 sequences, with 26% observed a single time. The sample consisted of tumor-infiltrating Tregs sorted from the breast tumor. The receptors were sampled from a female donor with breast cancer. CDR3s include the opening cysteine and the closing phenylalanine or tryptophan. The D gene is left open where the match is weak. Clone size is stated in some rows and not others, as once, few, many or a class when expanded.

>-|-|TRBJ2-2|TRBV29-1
TGCAGCGTTCGCCACACATACACCGGGGAGCTGTTTTTT
CSVRHTYTGELFF
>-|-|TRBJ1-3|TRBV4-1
TGCGCCAGCAGCCAAGCGGTTTCTGGAAACACCATATATTTT
CASSQAVSGNTIYF
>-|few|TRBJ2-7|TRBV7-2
TGTACCAGCACCTCAGCTGGGGGGTCCTACGAGCAGTACTTC
CTSTSAGGSYEQYF
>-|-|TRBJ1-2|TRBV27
TGTGCCAGCAGTTTAACCGGGGAGTATGGCTACACCTTC
CASSLTGEYGYTF
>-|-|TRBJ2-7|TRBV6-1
TGTGCCAGCAAAGACTGGAAGTCCTACGAGCAGTACTTC
CASKDWKSYEQYF
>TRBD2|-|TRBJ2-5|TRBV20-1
TGCAGTGCTGGTGCCGGGACTAGCGGGAGAGGAAGTAGGGAGACCCAGTACTTC
CSAGAGTSGRGSRETQYF
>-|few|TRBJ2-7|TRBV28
TGTGCCAGCGCCTATCAGGGTCTAGGGGTCTACGAGCAGTACTTC
CASAYQGLGVYEQYF
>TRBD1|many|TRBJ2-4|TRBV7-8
TGTGCCAGCAGCTTCGCCGGGACAGTCAGGCTGGGAAACATTCAGTACTTC
CASSFAGTVRLGNIQYF
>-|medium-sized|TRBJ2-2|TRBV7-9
TGTGCCAGCAGCCCAACCACCGGGGAGCTGTTTTTT
CASSPTTGELFF
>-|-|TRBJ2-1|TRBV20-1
TGCAGTGCTACTAGGGACTCCCCGCAGTTCTTC
CSATRDSPQFF
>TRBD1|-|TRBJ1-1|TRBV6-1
TGTGCCAGCAGGCGGACAGGGGGGGGGAACTCTGAAGCTTTCTTT
CASRRTGGGNSEAFF
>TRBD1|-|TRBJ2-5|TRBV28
TGTGCCAGCAGTTCCCTGATCCCGGACAGGGGGCAGAGAGAGACCCAGTACTTC
CASSSLIPDRGQRETQYF
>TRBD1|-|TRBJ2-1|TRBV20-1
TGCAGTACTAGAGATCCCAGGCAGGGGGCGAAGGGTGAGCAGTTCTTC
CSTRDPRQGAKGEQFF
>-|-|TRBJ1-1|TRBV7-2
TGTGCCAGCAGCTTAGAGCATGGAGCGAACACTGAAGCTTTCTTT
CASSLEHGANTEAFF
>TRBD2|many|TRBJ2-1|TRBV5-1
TGCGCCAGCAGCGAGGGGACTAGCGGATACAATGAGCAGTTCTTC
CASSEGTSGYNEQFF
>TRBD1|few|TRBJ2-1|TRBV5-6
TGTGCCAGCAGCCCGACAGGGGCGAACAATGAGCAGTTCTTC
CASSPTGANNEQFF
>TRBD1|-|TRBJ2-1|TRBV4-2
TGTGCCAGCAGCCAAGGCGCGACAGGGGGCCACTCCTACAATGAGCAGTTCTTC
CASSQGATGGHSYNEQFF
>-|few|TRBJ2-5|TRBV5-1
TGCGCCAGCAGCTCCGGGGCGGAAGAGACCCAGTACTTC
CASSSGAEETQYF
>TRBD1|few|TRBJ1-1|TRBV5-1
TGCGCCAGCAGCTTGTTATCCAGGGGGACAATGAACACTGAAGCTTTCTTT
CASSLLSRGTMNTEAFF
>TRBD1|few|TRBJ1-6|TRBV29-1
TGCAGCGTTGGGGACAGGGCCAATTCACCCCTCCACTTT
CSVGDRANSPLHF
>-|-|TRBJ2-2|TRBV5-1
TGCGCCAGCAGCTTGATAGTTAACACCGGGGAGCTGTTTTTT
CASSLIVNTGELFF
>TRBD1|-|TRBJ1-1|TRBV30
TGTGCCGGGACAGGACAGGGGGTTTTGAACACTGAAGCTTTCTTT
CAGTGQGVLNTEAFF
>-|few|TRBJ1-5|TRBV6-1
TGTGCCAGCAGTGATGGGAATAGCAATCAGCCCCAGCATTTT
CASSDGNSNQPQHF
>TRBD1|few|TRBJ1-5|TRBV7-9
TGTGCCAGCAGCCCAGGGGGCGGGCACAATCAGCCCCAGCATTTT
CASSPGGGHNQPQHF
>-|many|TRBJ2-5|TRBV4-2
TGTGCCAGCAGCCAAGAGCTGGCTGGCACGGAGACCCAGTACTTC
CASSQELAGTETQYF
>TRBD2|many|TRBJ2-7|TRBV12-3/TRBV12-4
TGTGCCAGCAGTTTATTTAGCGGGGGGGCATCCTACGAGCAGTACTTC
CASSLFSGGASYEQYF
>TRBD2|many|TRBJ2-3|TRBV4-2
TGTGCCAGCAGCCAACGGTTAGCGGGGGGACTCGCTACCACAGATACGCAGTATTTT
CASSQRLAGGLATTDTQYF